This T cell receptor beta chain comes out of a study of Tregs in tolerant kidney transplant recipients. As for this clone: Its antigen is unidentified.

CD4+CD25+CD127- Tregs, CD4+CD25- non-Tregs, CD4 and CD8 cells were sorted. Findings and limits, study-wide: Few patients were studied, so findings need validation in larger groups. Nucleotide sequences could not be compared across some patients' samples due to primer changes.

Clones were read by immunoSEQ multiplex PCR, and TCRdb kept only the in-frame ones, dropping some. Counted here are about 100,000 clones, approximately 93% occurring once; the ten biggest clones make up around 0.45%. V shed 5 bases and J 3 bases; nucleotides not matched to a gene: 8. CDR3 length: 15 residues. Per germline, CDR1 SGHNT and CDR2 YENEEA. This chain links TRBV11-3 with TRBJ2-7; 9 positions agree with TRBD2. The clonotype was recovered from a human donor who received a combined kidney and bone marrow transplant. Source: CD4+ T cells from blood, taken before the transplant. The CDR3 sequence is CASSLTLAGHYEQYF. In nucleotides, the CDR3 is TGTGCCAGCAGCCTGACCCTAGCGGGACACTACGAGCAGTACTTC.